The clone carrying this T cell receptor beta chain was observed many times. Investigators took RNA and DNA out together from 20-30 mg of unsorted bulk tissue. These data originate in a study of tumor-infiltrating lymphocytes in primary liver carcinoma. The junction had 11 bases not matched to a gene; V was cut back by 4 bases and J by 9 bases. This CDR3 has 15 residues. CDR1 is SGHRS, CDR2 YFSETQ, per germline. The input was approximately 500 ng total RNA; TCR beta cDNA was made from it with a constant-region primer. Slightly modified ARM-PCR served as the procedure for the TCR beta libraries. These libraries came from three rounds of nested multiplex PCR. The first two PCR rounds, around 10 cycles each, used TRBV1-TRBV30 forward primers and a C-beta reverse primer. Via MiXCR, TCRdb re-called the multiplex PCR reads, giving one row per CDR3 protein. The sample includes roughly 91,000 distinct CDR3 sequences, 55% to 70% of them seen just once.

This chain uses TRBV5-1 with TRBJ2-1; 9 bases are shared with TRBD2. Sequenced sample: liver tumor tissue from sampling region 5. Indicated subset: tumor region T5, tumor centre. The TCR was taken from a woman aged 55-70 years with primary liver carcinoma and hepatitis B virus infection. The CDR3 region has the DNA TGCGCCAGCAGCGTTATGGCGGGAGGGCCAACTGAGCAGTTCTTC. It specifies CASSVMAGGPTEQFF. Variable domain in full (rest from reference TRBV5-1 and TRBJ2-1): KAGVTQTPRYLIKTRGQQVTLSCSPISGHRSVSWYQQTPGQGLQFLFEYFSETQRNKGNFPGRFSGRQFSNSRSEMNVSTLELGDSALYLCASSVMAGGPTEQFFGPGTRLTVL.